The table lists the clone carrying this TCR beta chain with a few counts. In the source study's methods: The authors estimated nucleated cell counts from reference gene primer amplification. Sequencing used immunoSEQ multiplex PCR; TCRdb keeps in-frame clones, though not all of them. The V and J calls and clone size come from that table; D and trimming were worked out from the DNA. The profile covers around 120,000 clones, with about 85% appearing a single time and 1.5% to 2% taken by the ten largest. This sample is drawn from a study of blood T cell repertoires in COVID-19. Overall study context: Researchers got acute and convalescent COVID-19 samples from the United States, Italy and Spain. The cDNA or gDNA used as material had been derived from T cells, B-cell-depleted T cells, or PBMCs.

This sequence was found in a man in his 70s with acute or convalescent COVID-19. The sample was peripheral blood.

Here the CDR3 DNA reads TGTGCCGGCAAGCGGGGACTTAGCACAGATACGCAGTATTTT. Translated: CAGKRGLSTDTQYF. V is TRBV2 and J is TRBJ2-3; 7 nucleotides line up with TRBD2. This CDR3 comprises 14 residues. From germline, CDR1 is SNHLY and CDR2 FYNNEI. V was clipped by 11 bases and J by 0 bases; unmatched bases: 8.